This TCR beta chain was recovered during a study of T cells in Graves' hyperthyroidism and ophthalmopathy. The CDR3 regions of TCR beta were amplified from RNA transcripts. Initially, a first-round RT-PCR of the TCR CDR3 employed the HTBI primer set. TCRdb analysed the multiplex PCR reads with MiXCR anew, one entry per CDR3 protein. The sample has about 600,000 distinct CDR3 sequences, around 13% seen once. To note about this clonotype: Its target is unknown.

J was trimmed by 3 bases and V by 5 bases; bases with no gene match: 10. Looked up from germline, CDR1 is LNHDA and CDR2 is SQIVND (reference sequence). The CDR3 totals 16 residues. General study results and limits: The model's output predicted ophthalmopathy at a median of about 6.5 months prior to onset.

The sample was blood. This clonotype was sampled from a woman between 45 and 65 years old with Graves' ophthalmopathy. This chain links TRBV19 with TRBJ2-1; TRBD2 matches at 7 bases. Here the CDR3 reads CASSAQPSGYYNEQFF. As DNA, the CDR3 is TGTGCCAGTAGTGCACAACCTAGCGGCTACTACAATGAGCAGTTCTTC.